This note documents a single T cell receptor (beta chain) sequence. As yet, its antigen is unknown. This sample was taken from a study of identical twins. V dropped 3 bases and J dropped 8; count of bases not matched to a gene: 12. Per germline, CDR1 MNHEY and CDR2 SVGAGI. The CDR3 extends over 16 amino acids. Study-level results: Within cord blood, abundant beta clonotypes carried fewer insertions, but memory repertoires showed no such trend. Analyses of zero insertions could be partly confounded by invariant MAIT and iNKT cells.

All donors comprised healthy Caucasians. Template switching supplied a universal primer site; unique molecular identifiers were carried on the cDNA. TCRdb re-analysed the 5' RACE reads in MiXCR, keeping a single row per CDR3 protein. Of about 340,000 distinct CDR3 sequences listed, 9% to 15% are singletons. This sample also appeared in a second study, on yellow fever vaccine responses in identical twins.

This TCR was recovered from a woman under 30 in good health. The chain combines TRBV6-5 with TRBJ2-1; 8 bases fit TRBD2. The sequenced sample consisted of CD8+ T cells sorted from blood. CDR3 sequence: CASSYKYLAGTDEQFF. In nucleotides, the CDR3 is TGTGCCAGCAGTTATAAGTATCTAGCGGGCACCGATGAGCAGTTCTTC.